The T cell receptor (beta chain) described here comes from a study of T cells in Graves' hyperthyroidism and ophthalmopathy. Study context: Peripheral blood specimens were obtained at initial diagnosis, prior to any treatment.

The study's findings and limits: Most thyroid-expanded clonotypes above 0.001 were also found in blood.

The CDR3 length is 15 residues. The V end was cut by 6 bases, the J end by 6 bases, with 17 bases between. In germline, CDR1 is MNHEY, CDR2 SMNVEV (reference sequence). The CDR3 regions of TCR beta were amplified from RNA transcripts. The primer set for the first-round RT-PCR of the TCR CDR3 was HTBI. Via MiXCR, TCRdb re-called the multiplex PCR reads, giving one row per CDR3 protein. The top ten clones hold about 40% of a sample with around 250,000 distinct CDR3 sequences, around 25% of them seen once. This clonotype was recorded many times. Its antigen is unidentified. For ophthalmopathy patients, the Clinical Activity Score was at least 3 and the NOSPECS grade at least 4; duration was under 3 months. Clinical symptoms, serum thyroxine, TRAb, thyroid ultrasound and orbital computed tomography established diagnosis.

This TCR came from a woman in her 40s with Graves' ophthalmopathy. The chain couples TRBV27 to TRBJ2-2; either TRBD1 or TRBD2 may fit D (5 bases each). Sequencing was carried out using blood. The CDR3 coding sequence is TGTGCCAGCAGGATTACATGGGGGAGCTCCGGGGAGCTGTTTTTT. Amino acid sequence: CASRITWGSSGELFF.